Reported below is one TCR beta chain. Its target is unknown. From the reads, TCRdb called clonotypes with MiXCR, one entry per CDR3 protein. This sample has approximately 700,000 distinct CDR3 sequences, with 35% found just once. CDR1 is SGHAT, CDR2 FQNNGV, per germline. V was pared by 5 bases and J by 1 base, with 6 bases of the junction left unmatched. CDR3 length equals 15 residues. The record originates from a study of T cell repertoires in cytomegalovirus infection. Whole-study context: CMV infection and matching HLA type were both indicated by public TCR beta signatures. Whole-study findings and limits: Cumulative frequency of public TCR beta families picked out carriers of CMV plus the relevant HLA. What dominated the ex vivo response were HLA-C-restricted CMV-specific TCR beta clonotypes.

The chain uses TRBV11-2 and TRBJ1-1; 8 nucleotides align to TRBD1. This receptor was identified in a human donor in good health (CMV status not recorded). Some clones in this sample may be carry-over from other donors' samples. The sample was PBMCs. The CDR3 coding sequence is TGTGCCAGCAGCGCCCGGACAGGGTGGAACACTGAAGCTTTCTTT. Amino acids: CASSARTGWNTEAFF.